This T cell receptor (beta chain) was identified in a study of T cell responses to AZD1222 COVID-19 vaccine. TCRdb's copy holds only in-frame clones and misses some; the assay was immunoSEQ multiplex PCR. Found here are around 150,000 clones, about 93% of them singletons; the top ten hold 1.3%. This CDR3 is built from 12 residues. Trimming cost V 6 bases and J 10 bases, with 15 bases left between them. Germline V gene data show CDR1 as MNHEY and CDR2 as SMNVEV (reference sequence). The specimen was peripheral blood, collected on day 0 of AZD1222 vaccination. J is TRBJ1-2 and V is TRBV27, with a possible D match to TRBD1 (5 bases). This TCR was sampled from an adult in good health. The CDR3 here is CASSQWGETYTF. The CDR3 DNA reads TGTGCCAGCAGCCAATGGGGGGAGACCTACACCTTC.